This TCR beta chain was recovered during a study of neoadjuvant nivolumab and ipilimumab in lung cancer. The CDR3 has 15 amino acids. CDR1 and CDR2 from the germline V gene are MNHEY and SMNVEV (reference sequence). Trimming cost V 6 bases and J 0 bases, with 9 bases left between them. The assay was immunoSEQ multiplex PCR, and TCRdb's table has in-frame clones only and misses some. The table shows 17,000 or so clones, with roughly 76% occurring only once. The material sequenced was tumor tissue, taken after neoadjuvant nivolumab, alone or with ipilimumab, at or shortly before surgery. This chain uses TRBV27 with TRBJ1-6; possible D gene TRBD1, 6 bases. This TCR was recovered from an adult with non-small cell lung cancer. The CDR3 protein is CASRVGGSYNSPLHF. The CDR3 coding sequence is TGTGCCAGCAGAGTAGGGGGCTCCTATAATTCACCCCTCCACTTT.